What follows describes a single T cell receptor beta chain. Measured with immunoSEQ multiplex PCR; TCRdb has only the in-frame clones, and not every one. Found here are approximately 150,000 clones, 88% of them singletons; the top ten hold around 5%. This sample was included in a study of T cell responses to AZD1222 COVID-19 vaccine. The CDR3 is 15 residues long. With 2 bases removed from V and 4 bases from J, the gap between germline ends came to 9 bases. Germline CDR1 and CDR2: SGHTA and FQGNSA. V is TRBV7-2 and J is TRBJ1-6; TRBD1 might be the D (5 bases). This sequence originates from an adult who received the MenACWY meningococcal vaccine as a control. The sample was peripheral blood, taken 28 days after the second dose of the MenACWY control vaccine. CDR3 sequence: CASSLLGGYNSPLHF. The CDR3 nucleotides are TGTGCCAGCAGCTTATTGGGGGGATATAATTCACCCCTCCACTTT.